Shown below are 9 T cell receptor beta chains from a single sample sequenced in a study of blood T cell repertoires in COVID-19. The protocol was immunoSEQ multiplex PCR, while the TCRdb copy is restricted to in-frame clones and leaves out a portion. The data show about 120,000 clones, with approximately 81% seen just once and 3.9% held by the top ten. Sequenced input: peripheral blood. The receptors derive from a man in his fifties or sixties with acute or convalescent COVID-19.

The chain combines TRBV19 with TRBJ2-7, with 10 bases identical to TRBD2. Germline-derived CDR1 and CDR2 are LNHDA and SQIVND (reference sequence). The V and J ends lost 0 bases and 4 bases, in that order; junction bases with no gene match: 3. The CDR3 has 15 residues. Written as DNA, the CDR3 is TGTGCCAGTAGTATAGATCTAGCGGGAGAATACGAGCAGTACTTC. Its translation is CASSIDLAGEYEQYF.

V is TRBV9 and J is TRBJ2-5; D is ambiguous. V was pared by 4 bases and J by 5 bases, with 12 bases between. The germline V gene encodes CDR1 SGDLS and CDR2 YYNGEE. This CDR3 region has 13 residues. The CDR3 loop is CASSTHVGETQYF. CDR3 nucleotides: TGTGCCAGCAGCACCCATGTCGGGGAGACCCAGTACTTC.

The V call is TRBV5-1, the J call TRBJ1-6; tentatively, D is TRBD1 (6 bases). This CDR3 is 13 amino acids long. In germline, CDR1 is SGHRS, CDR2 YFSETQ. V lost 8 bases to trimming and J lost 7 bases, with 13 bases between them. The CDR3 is CASSGTTNSPLHF. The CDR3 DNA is TGCGCCAGTTCCGGGACAACAAATTCACCCCTCCACTTT.

CDR3: CASSVRSLLGYTF. The CDR3 DNA sequence: TGTGCCAGCAGTGTTCGGTCCCTGCTGGGCTACACCTTC. The chain employs TRBV2 and TRBJ1-2; D uncertain. From germline, CDR1 is SNHLY and CDR2 FYNNEI. The CDR3 totals 13 residues. The V and J ends lost 4 bases and 8 bases respectively, with 14 bases between them. Full variable domain (remainder filled in from reference TRBV2 and TRBJ1-2): EPEVTQTPSHQVTQMGQEVILRCVPISNHLYFYWYRQILGQKVEFLVSFYNNEISEKSEIFDDQFSVERPDGSNFTLKIRSTKLEDSAMYFCASSVRSLLGYTFGSGTRLTVV.

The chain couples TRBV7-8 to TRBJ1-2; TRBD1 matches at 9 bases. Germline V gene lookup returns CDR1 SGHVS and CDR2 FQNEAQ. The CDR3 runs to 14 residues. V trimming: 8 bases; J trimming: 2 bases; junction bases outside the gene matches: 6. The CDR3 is CASGPGQGNYGYTF. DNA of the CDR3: TGTGCCAGCGGGCCGGGACAGGGAAACTATGGCTACACCTTC.

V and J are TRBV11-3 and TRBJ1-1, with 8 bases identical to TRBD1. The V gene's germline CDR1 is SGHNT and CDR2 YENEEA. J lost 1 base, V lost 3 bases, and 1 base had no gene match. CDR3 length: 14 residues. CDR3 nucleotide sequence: TGTGCCAGCAGCTTTGGACAGGGGAACACTGAAGCTTTCTTT. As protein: CASSFGQGNTEAFF. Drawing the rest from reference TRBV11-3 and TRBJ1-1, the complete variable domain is EAGVVQSPRYKIIEKKQPVAFWCNPISGHNTLYWYLQNLGQGPELLIRYENEEAVDDSQLPKDRFSAERLKGVDSTLKIQPAELGDSAVYLCASSFGQGNTEAFFGQGTRLTVV.

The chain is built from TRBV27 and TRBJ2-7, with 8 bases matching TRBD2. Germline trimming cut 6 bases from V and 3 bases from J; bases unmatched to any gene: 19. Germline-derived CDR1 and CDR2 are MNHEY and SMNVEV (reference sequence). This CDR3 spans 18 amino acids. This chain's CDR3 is CASSDSVGRTSPIYEQYF. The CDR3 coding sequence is TGTGCCAGCAGCGATAGCGTGGGGAGGACTAGCCCTATCTACGAGCAGTACTTC.

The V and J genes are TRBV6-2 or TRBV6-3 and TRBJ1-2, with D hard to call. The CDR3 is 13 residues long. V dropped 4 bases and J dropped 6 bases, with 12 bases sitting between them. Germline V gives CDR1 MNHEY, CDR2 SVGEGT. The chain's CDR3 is CASSLRNTDGYTF. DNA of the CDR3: TGTGCCAGCAGTTTGAGGAATACGGATGGCTACACCTTC.

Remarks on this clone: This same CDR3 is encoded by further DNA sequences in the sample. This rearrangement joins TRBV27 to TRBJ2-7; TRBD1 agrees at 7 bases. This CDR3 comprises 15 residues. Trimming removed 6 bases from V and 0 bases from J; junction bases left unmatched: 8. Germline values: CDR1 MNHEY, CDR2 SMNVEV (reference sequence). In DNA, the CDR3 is TGTGCCAGCAGAAGGACAGGTGGTTTCTCCTACGAGCAGTACTTC. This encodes CASRRTGGFSYEQYF.